Sequencing of this T cell receptor (beta chain) was carried out in a study of cytomegalovirus exposure and HLA in healthy donors. Germline V gene sequence: CDR1 WSHSY, CDR2 SAAADI. V was clipped by 7 bases and J by 4 bases; unmatched bases: 4. The CDR3 length is 15 residues. On this clone itself: Its antigen is as yet unknown.

PCR involved 60 Vbeta and 13 Jbeta primers. Sequencing used immunoSEQ multiplex PCR; TCRdb keeps in-frame clones, though not all of them. The sample contains 150,000 to 200,000 clones, roughly 80% of which appear only once. Study-wide findings and caveats: Apparent HLA restriction characterized most CMV-associated TCR beta chains in a later analysis. TCR beta sequences reportedly predicted most subjects' HLA-A and HLA-B alleles accurately.

Specimen: PBMCs. The rearrangement uses TRBV10-2 and TRBJ2-3; 14 nucleotides match TRBD2. The TCR sequence derives from a male donor in good health and CMV-seronegative. The CDR3 reads CASTVTSGRADTQYF. For the CDR3, the DNA is TGCGCCAGCACCGTGACTAGCGGGAGGGCAGATACGCAGTATTTT.